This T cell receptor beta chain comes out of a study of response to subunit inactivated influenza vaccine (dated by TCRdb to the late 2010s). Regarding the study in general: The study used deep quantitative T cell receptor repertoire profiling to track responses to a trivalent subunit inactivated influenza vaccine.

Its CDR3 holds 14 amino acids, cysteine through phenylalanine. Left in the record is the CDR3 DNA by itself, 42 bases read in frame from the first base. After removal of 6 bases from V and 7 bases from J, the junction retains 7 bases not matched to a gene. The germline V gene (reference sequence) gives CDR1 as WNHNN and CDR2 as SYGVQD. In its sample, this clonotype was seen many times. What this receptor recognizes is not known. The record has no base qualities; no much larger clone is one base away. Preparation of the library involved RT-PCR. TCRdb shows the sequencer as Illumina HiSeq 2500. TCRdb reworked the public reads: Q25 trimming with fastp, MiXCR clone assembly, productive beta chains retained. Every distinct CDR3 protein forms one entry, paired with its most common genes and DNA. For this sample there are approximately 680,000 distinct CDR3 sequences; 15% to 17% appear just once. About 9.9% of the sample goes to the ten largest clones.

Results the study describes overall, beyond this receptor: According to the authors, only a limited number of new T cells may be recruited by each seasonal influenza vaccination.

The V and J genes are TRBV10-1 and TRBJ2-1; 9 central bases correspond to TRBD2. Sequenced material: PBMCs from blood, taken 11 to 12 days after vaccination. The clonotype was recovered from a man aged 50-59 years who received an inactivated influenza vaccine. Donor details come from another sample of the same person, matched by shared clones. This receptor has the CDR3 CASSSAGGGNEQFF. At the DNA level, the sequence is TGCGCCAGCAGCTCAGCGGGGGGCGGGAATGAGCAGTTCTTC.